These T cell receptor beta chains were read from a single sample in a study of T cells after yellow fever vaccination. MiXCR, run by TCRdb on the 5' RACE reads, gives a single entry per CDR3 protein. The sample shows just under 600,000 distinct CDR3 sequences, approximately 12% of them seen only once. The sequences come from PBMCs, collected on the day of the yellow fever booster vaccination. The receptors originated from a man in his thirties or forties who received the YFV17D yellow fever vaccine. Each CDR3 is given with its conserved first and last residue. D genes are given only for firm matches. Not every row has a clone size; where given, it reads once, few, many or a size class.

J	size	D	V	CDR3	DNA
TRBJ1-2	.	.	TRBV20-1	CSARDLGLHYGYTF	TGCAGTGCTAGAGATTTGGGACTTCACTATGGCTACACCTTC
TRBJ2-1	.	.	TRBV19	CASSPNPYGSYNEQFF	TGTGCCAGTAGCCCCAATCCGTACGGCTCCTACAATGAGCAGTTCTTC
TRBJ2-1	few	TRBD2	TRBV20-1	CSASPTSVEQFF	TGCAGTGCTAGTCCCACTAGCGTTGAGCAGTTCTTC
TRBJ2-3	many	.	TRBV7-9	CASSLSETSTDTQYF	TGTGCCAGCAGCTTAAGCGAAACTAGCACAGATACGCAGTATTTT
TRBJ2-5	.	.	TRBV7-2	CASSLALPGLGETQYF	TGTGCCAGCAGCTTAGCGCTGCCGGGGTTAGGGGAGACCCAGTACTTC
TRBJ2-7	.	.	TRBV7-8	CASSSAEVYEQYF	TGTGCCAGCAGCTCGGCGGAGGTCTACGAGCAGTACTTC
TRBJ2-1	many	TRBD2	TRBV20-1	CSAIPRRLALNEQFF	TGCAGTGCTATCCCCCGGAGACTAGCGCTCAATGAGCAGTTCTTC
TRBJ2-5	few	TRBD2	TRBV3-1	CASSQERLAGLVETQYF	TGTGCCAGCAGCCAAGAACGTCTAGCGGGATTAGTGGAGACCCAGTACTTC
TRBJ2-1	.	.	TRBV6-5	CASSYGWGGPGPHEQFF	TGTGCCAGCAGTTACGGGTGGGGGGGGCCCGGGCCGCACGAGCAGTTCTTC
TRBJ2-1	few	.	TRBV12-3/TRBV12-4	CASSLRTGRQFF	TGTGCCAGCAGTCTTCGGACTGGACGGCAGTTCTTC
TRBJ2-5	few	.	TRBV4-3	CASSQGVGEVTQYF	TGCGCCAGCAGCCAAGGGGTGGGCGAAGTGACCCAGTACTTC
TRBJ2-7	.	.	TRBV20-1	CSAREAEQYF	TGCAGTGCTAGGGAAGCCGAGCAGTACTTC
TRBJ1-2	few	TRBD1	TRBV6-5	CASSSLSGTATYGYTF	TGTGCCAGCAGTTCATTATCCGGGACAGCTACCTATGGCTACACCTTC
TRBJ2-2	few	.	TRBV18	CASSPRETGELFF	TGTGCCAGCTCACCGAGGGAAACCGGGGAGCTGTTTTTT
TRBJ2-5	few	.	TRBV5-4	CASSPAEQETQYF	TGTGCCAGCAGCCCAGCGGAACAAGAGACCCAGTACTTC
TRBJ2-3	few	TRBD2	TRBV9	CASSVGVAGADTQYF	TGTGCCAGCAGCGTAGGGGTAGCGGGAGCAGATACGCAGTATTTT
TRBJ2-1	.	TRBD2	TRBV5-1	CASSGNSGSVYNEQFF	TGCGCCAGCAGCGGTAATAGCGGGAGCGTTTACAATGAGCAGTTCTTC
TRBJ2-5	.	.	TRBV20-1	CSAPWVEVQETQYF	TGCAGTGCCCCATGGGTGGAGGTTCAAGAGACCCAGTACTTC
TRBJ2-1	few	TRBD2	TRBV29-1	CSPRLAESYNEQFF	TGCAGCCCTAGACTAGCCGAATCCTACAATGAGCAGTTCTTC
TRBJ2-2	.	.	TRBV12-3/TRBV12-4	CASSEWGELFF	TGTGCCAGCAGTGAGTGGGGGGAGCTGTTTTTT
TRBJ1-5	.	.	TRBV4-1	CASSQDIQGNQPQHF	TGCGCCAGCAGCCAAGATATACAGGGCAATCAGCCCCAGCATTTT
TRBJ2-7	few	TRBD2	TRBV7-8	CASSPGLAGGAEQYF	TGTGCCAGCAGCCCGGGACTAGCGGGAGGGGCCGAGCAGTACTTC
TRBJ2-7	.	TRBD1	TRBV25-1	CASSRDRATYEQYF	TGTGCCAGCAGTAGAGACAGGGCCACCTACGAGCAGTACTTC
TRBJ2-5	.	TRBD2	TRBV9	CASSEGTSVKETQYF	TGTGCCAGCAGCGAGGGGACTAGCGTAAAAGAGACCCAGTACTTC
TRBJ2-2	.	TRBD2	TRBV9	CASSVGLGGGRATGELFF	TGTGCCAGCAGCGTCGGGTTGGGCGGCGGGAGGGCCACCGGGGAGCTGTTTTTT
TRBJ2-5	many	.	TRBV20-1	CSAPGGFKETQYF	TGCAGTGCCCCGGGGGGCTTTAAAGAGACCCAGTACTTC
TRBJ1-1	.	TRBD1	TRBV3-1	CASSQPQGARAFF	TGTGCCAGCAGCCAACCACAGGGGGCGCGGGCTTTCTTT
TRBJ2-1	.	TRBD2	TRBV12-3/TRBV12-4	CASSSNPGTSAGEQFF	TGTGCCAGCAGTTCGAACCCCGGGACTAGCGCTGGTGAGCAGTTCTTC
TRBJ2-1	.	.	TRBV3-1	CASSQEYLSASYNEQFF	TGTGCCAGCAGCCAAGAGTATCTGTCAGCCTCCTACAATGAGCAGTTCTTC
TRBJ2-5	few	TRBD2	TRBV6-6	CASSFTSEETQYF	TGTGCCAGCAGTTTCACTAGCGAAGAGACCCAGTACTTC
TRBJ2-2	few	.	TRBV9	CASAANTGELFF	TGTGCCAGCGCCGCGAACACCGGGGAGCTGTTTTTT
TRBJ2-1	few	TRBD2	TRBV7-2	CASRELAGGARNEQFF	TGTGCCAGCAGGGAACTAGCGGGAGGGGCACGCAATGAGCAGTTCTTC
TRBJ2-3	few	TRBD2	TRBV29-1	CSAGTSKADTQYF	TGCAGCGCCGGGACTAGCAAGGCAGATACGCAGTATTTT
TRBJ1-2	many	.	TRBV7-2	CATPAQNYGYTF	TGTGCCACGCCTGCACAAAACTATGGCTACACCTTC
TRBJ2-2	.	.	TRBV15	CATSLTGVGTGELFF	TGTGCCACCAGCCTGACGGGGGTCGGCACCGGGGAGCTGTTTTTT
TRBJ2-1	.	TRBD2	TRBV12-3/TRBV12-4	CASSTRGTSGYNEQFF	TGTGCCAGCAGTACCCGCGGGACTAGCGGATACAATGAGCAGTTCTTC
TRBJ2-5	few	TRBD2	TRBV20-1	CSSSGLYQETQYF	TGCAGTTCTAGCGGCTTGTACCAAGAGACCCAGTACTTC
TRBJ1-1	many	.	TRBV11-2	CASSLLRAFF	TGTGCCAGCAGCTTACTTCGAGCTTTCTTT
TRBJ2-3	few	.	TRBV28	CASSGFEKDTQYF	TGTGCCAGCAGTGGATTCGAGAAGGATACGCAGTATTTT
TRBJ1-2	few	.	TRBV27	CASRQQGLDGYTF	TGTGCCAGCAGACAGCAGGGTCTCGATGGCTACACCTTC
TRBJ2-3	many	.	TRBV27	CASSLASRDTQYF	TGTGCCAGCAGTTTAGCTTCCAGAGATACGCAGTATTTT
TRBJ2-6	few	.	TRBV10-3	CAIRQASGANVLTF	TGTGCCATAAGACAGGCCTCTGGGGCCAACGTCCTGACTTTC
TRBJ1-5	.	.	TRBV20-1	CSARDGDRQPQHF	TGCAGTGCTAGGGACGGTGACAGGCAGCCCCAGCATTTT
TRBJ1-1	many	TRBD1	TRBV7-2	CASSWGQLNTEAFF	TGTGCCAGCAGCTGGGGACAGCTGAACACTGAAGCTTTCTTT
TRBJ2-7	.	TRBD2	TRBV11-2	CASSLRDSAPGLAPSYEQYF	TGTGCCAGCAGCTTAAGGGACTCGGCTCCGGGACTAGCTCCTTCCTACGAGCAGTACTTC
TRBJ2-7	.	TRBD2	TRBV6-5	CASRTGTSFEQYF	TGTGCCAGCAGAACCGGGACTAGCTTCGAGCAGTACTTC
TRBJ2-1	few	.	TRBV7-6	CASSPGTYYNEQFF	TGTGCCAGCAGCCCCGGGACTTATTACAATGAGCAGTTCTTC
TRBJ2-7	.	.	TRBV29-1	CSCLASGEQYF	TGCAGCTGCCTTGCGAGCGGCGAGCAGTACTTC
TRBJ2-5	few	.	TRBV24-1	CATPLRAVMETQYF	TGTGCCACCCCCCTACGAGCAGTGATGGAGACCCAGTACTTC
TRBJ2-7	few	.	TRBV7-2	CASSGEAGNSYEQYF	TGTGCCAGCAGCGGCGAGGCCGGGAACTCCTACGAGCAGTACTTC
TRBJ2-1	many	.	TRBV4-3	CASSHAHSEQFF	TGCGCCAGCAGCCACGCCCACAGTGAGCAGTTCTTC
TRBJ2-3	few	TRBD2	TRBV2	CASTKEAGADTQYF	TGTGCCAGCACAAAGGAGGCGGGAGCAGATACGCAGTATTTT
TRBJ2-1	few	TRBD2	TRBV11-2	CASSLTSVSYNEQFF	TGTGCCAGCAGCTTGACTAGCGTATCCTACAATGAGCAGTTCTTC
TRBJ2-1	.	.	TRBV20-1	CSARGPAAEQFF	TGCAGTGCTAGAGGCCCGGCGGCTGAGCAGTTCTTC
TRBJ1-2	few	.	TRBV5-1	CASSVDSFYGYTF	TGCGCCAGCAGCGTGGACAGTTTCTATGGCTACACCTTC
TRBJ2-7	.	TRBD1	TRBV19	CASSIGPTGTYEQYF	TGTGCCAGTAGTATAGGACCGACAGGGACCTACGAGCAGTACTTC
TRBJ1-5	.	TRBD1	TRBV9	CASSAGQGPDQPQHF	TGTGCCAGCAGCGCCGGACAGGGCCCCGATCAGCCCCAGCATTTT